The sequence of this T cell receptor (beta chain) was determined in a study of human T cells and chemical hapten exposure. On the study more broadly: In the sensitization step, 2% DPC was placed on approximately 2 cm by approximately 2 cm of upper inner arm skin. There were per-sample TCR yield variations, arising mainly from small pooled library volume differences.

TCRdb itself ran the RACE reads through MiXCR, one entry per CDR3 protein. Altogether roughly 50,000 distinct CDR3 sequences are present, approximately 11% being singletons, with the ten largest covering around 1.8%. Concerning this clonotype: What it binds is not known. An end of the junction differs from the germline gene, which may be a read error.

Time point indicated: patch test 1, 2 weeks after DPC sensitization. Treatment reported: therapeutic diphenylcyclopropenone sensitization with weekly scalp DPC. Extraction yielded total RNA from whole blood (unfractionated). Findings and limits, study-wide: The formation of large CDR3 similarity clusters by expanded TCRs significantly exceeded that of controls. With patch test score, the counts of PT1 expanded TCRs showed a positive correlation.

The V gene's germline CDR1 is SGHAT and CDR2 FQNNGV. The CDR3 covers 15 residues. The chain recombines TRBV11-2 with TRBJ2-1, with 7 bases matching TRBD1. The source was whole blood, collected in connection with sensitization to the hapten diphenylcyclopropenone (DPC). The clonotype comes from a woman aged 40 to 55 with alopecia areata. Some clones in this sample may be carry-over from other donors' samples. The CDR3 coding sequence is TGTGCCAGCAGCATAGACAGGGAATCCTACAATGAGCAGTTCTTC. This encodes CASSIDRESYNEQFF.